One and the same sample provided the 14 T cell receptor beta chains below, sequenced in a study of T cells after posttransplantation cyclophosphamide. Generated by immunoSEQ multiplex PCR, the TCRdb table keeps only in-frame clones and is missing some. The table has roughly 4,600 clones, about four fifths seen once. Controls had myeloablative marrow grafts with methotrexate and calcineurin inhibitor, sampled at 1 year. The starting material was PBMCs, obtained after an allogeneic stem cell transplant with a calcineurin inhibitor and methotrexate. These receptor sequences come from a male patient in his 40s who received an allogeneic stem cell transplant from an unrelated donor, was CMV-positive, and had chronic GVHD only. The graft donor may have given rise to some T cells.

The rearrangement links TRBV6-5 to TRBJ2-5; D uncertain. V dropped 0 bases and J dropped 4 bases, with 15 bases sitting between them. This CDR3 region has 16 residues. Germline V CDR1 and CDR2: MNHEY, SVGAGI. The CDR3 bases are TGTGCCAGCAGTTACTCGATTGGCGGATCCAGAGAGACCCAGTACTTC. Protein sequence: CASSYSIGGSRETQYF.

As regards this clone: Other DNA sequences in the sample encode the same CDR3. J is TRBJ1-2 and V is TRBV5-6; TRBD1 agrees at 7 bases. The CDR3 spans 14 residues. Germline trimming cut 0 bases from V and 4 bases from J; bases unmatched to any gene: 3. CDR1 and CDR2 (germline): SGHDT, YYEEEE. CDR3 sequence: CASSLERGRYGYTF. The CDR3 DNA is TGTGCCAGCAGCTTGGAAAGGGGGCGCTATGGCTACACCTTC.

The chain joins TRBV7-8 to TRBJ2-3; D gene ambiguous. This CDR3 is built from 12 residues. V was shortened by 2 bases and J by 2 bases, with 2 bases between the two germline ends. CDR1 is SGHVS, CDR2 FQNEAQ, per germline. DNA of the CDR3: TGTGCCAGCAGCTTACACACAGATACGCAGTATTTT. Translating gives CASSLHTDTQYF.

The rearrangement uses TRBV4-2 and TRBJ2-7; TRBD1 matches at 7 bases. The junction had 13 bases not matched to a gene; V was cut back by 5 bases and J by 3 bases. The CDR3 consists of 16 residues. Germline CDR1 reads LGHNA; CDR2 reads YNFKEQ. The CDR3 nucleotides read TGTGCCAGCAGCACCGCCCGAGGTACAGGGGACTACGAGCAGTACTTC. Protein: CASSTARGTGDYEQYF.

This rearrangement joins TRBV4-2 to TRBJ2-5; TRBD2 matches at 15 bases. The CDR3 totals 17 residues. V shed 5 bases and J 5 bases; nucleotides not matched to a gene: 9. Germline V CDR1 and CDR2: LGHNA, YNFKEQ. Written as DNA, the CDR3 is TGTGCCAGCAGCGGCGGGACTAGCGGGGGGACCGGGGAGACCCAGTACTTC. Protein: CASSGGTSGGTGETQYF.

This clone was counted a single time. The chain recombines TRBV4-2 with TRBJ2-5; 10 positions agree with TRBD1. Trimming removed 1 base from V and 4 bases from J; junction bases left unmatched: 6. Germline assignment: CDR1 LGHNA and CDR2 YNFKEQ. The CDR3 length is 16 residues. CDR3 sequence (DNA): TGTGCCAGCAGCCAAGGGGACAGGGGTGGATCAGAGACCCAGTACTTC. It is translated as CASSQGDRGGSETQYF.

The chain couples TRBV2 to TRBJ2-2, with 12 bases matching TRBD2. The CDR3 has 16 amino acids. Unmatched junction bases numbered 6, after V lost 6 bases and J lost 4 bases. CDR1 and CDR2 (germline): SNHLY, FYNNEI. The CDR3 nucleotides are TGTGCCAGCAGACTGCTAGCGGGAGGGAGCACCGGGGAGCTGTTTTTT. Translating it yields CASRLLAGGSTGELFF.

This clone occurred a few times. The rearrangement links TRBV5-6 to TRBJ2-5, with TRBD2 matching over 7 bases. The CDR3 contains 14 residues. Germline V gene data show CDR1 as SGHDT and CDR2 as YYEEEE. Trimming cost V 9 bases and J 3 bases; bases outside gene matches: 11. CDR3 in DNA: TGTGCCACCCTAACGGGAGGAGGGGAAGAGACCCAGTACTTC. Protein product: CATLTGGGEETQYF.

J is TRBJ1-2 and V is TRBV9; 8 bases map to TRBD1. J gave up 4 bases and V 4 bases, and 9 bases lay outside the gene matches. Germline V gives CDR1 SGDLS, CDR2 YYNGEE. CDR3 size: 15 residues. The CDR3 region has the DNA TGTGCCAGCAGCCCCTCCGGGACAGGCATCTATGGCTACACCTTC. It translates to CASSPSGTGIYGYTF.

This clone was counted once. The CDR3 protein is CASSSSGSTGELFF. In DNA form, the CDR3 reads TGTGCCAGCAGCTCTAGCGGGAGCACCGGGGAGCTGTTTTTT. V and J are TRBV7-2 and TRBJ2-2; 10 bases map to TRBD2. The V gene end was trimmed by 4 bases and the J gene end by 4 bases; junction bases not matched to a gene: 0. Germline CDR1 reads SGHTA; CDR2 reads FQGNSA. This CDR3 contains 14 residues.

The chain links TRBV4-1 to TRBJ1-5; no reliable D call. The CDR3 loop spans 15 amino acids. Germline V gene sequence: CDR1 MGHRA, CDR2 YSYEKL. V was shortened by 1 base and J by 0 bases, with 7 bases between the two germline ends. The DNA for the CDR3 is TGCGCCAGCAGCCAAGTTCCAGATAGCAATCAGCCCCAGCATTTT. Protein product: CASSQVPDSNQPQHF.

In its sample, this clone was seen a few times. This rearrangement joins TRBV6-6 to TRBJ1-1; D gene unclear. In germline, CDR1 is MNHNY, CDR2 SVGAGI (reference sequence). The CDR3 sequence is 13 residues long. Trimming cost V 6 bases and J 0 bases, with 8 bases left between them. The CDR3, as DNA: TGTGCCAGCAGCCGGGAAGTGAACACTGAAGCTTTCTTT. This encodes CASSREVNTEAFF.

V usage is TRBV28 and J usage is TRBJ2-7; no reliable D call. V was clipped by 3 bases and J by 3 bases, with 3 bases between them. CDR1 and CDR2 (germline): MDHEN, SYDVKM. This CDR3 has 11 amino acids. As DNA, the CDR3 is TGTGCCAGCAGTTTCAACTACGAGCAGTACTTC. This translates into CASSFNYEQYF.

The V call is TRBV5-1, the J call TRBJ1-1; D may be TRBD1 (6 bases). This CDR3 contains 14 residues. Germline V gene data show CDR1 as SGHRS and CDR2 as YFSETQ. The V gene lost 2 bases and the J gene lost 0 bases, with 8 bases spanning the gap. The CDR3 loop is CASSFGQMNTEAFF. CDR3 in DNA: TGCGCCAGCAGCTTCGGACAGATGAACACTGAAGCTTTCTTT.